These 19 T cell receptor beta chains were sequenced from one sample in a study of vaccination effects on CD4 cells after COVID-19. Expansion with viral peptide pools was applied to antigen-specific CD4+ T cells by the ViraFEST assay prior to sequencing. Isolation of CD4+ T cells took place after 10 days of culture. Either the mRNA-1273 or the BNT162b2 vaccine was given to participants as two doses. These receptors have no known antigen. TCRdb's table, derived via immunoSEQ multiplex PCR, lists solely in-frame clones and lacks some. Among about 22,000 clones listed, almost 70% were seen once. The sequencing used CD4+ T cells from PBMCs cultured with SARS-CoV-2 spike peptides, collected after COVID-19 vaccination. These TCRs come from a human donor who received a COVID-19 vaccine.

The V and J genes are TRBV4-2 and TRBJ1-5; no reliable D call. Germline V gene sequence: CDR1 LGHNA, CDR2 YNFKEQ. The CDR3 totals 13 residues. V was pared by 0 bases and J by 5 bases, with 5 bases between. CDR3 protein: CASSQDMYQPQHF. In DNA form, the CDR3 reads TGTGCCAGCAGCCAAGATATGTATCAGCCCCAGCATTTT.

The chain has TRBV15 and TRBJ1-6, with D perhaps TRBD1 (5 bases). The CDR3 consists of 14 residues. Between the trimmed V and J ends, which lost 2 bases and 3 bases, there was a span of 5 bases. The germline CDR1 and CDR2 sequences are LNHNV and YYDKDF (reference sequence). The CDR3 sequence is CATSRQGYNSPLHF. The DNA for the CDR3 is TGTGCCACCAGCAGACAGGGCTATAATTCACCCCTCCACTTT.

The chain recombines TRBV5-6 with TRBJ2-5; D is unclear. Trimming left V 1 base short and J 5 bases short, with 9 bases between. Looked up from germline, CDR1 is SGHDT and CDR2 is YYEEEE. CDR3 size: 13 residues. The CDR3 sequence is CASSLTRRETQYF. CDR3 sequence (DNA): TGTGCCAGCAGCTTGACCCGTAGGGAGACCCAGTACTTC.

This chain's CDR3 is CASSRDRSYGYTF. In DNA, the CDR3 is TGCGCCAGCAGCCGGGACAGATCATATGGCTACACCTTC. The V call is TRBV5-1, the J call TRBJ1-2; 7 positions match TRBD1. The V and J ends lost 4 bases and 5 bases, in that order; junction bases with no gene match: 5. This CDR3 is 13 amino acids long. From germline, CDR1 is SGHRS and CDR2 YFSETQ.

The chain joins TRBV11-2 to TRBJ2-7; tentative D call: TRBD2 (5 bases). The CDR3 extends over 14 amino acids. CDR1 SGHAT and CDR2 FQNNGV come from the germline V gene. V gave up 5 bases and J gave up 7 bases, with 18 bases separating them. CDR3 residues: CASSTPRDGGEQYF. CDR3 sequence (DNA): TGTGCCAGCAGCACCCCCCGAGACGGCGGGGAGCAGTACTTC.

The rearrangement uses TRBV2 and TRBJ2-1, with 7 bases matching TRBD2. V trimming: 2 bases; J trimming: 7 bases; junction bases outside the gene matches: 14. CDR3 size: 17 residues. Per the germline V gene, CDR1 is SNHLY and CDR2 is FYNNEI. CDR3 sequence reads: CASSEINWEGMGNEQFF. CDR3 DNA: TGTGCCAGCAGTGAAATCAATTGGGAGGGGATGGGGAATGAGCAGTTCTTC.

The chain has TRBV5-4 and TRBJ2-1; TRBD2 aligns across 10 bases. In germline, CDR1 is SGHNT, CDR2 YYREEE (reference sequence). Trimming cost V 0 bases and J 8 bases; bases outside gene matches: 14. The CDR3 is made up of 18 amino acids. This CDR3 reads CASSLDPSGRVVIYEQFF. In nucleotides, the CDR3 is TGTGCCAGCAGCTTGGACCCGAGCGGGAGGGTCGTAATTTATGAGCAGTTCTTC. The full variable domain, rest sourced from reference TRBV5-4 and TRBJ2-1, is ETGVTQSPTHLIKTRGQQVTLRCSSQSGHNTVSWYQQALGQGPQFIFQYYREEENGRGNFPPRFSGLQFPNYSSELNVNALELDDSALYLCASSLDPSGRVVIYEQFFGPGTRLTVL.

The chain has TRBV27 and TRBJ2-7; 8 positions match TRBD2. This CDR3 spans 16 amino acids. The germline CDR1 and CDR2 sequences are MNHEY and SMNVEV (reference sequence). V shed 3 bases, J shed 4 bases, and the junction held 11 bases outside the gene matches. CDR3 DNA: TGTGCCAGCAGTTTGGGTCCGGGGGGGCAAGGTTACGAGCAGTACTTC. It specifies CASSLGPGGQGYEQYF.

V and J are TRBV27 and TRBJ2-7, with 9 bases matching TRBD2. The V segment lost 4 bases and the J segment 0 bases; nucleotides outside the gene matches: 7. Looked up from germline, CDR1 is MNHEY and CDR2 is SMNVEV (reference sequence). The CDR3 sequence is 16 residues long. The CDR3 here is CASSWDLAGSSYEQYF. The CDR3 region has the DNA TGTGCCAGCAGTTGGGACCTAGCGGGAAGCTCCTACGAGCAGTACTTC.

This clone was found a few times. In DNA form, the CDR3 reads TGCAGTGCTAGTAGGGGGCCACAGTACAATGAGCAGTTCTTC. It specifies CSASRGPQYNEQFF. The rearrangement links TRBV20-1 to TRBJ2-1, with 7 nucleotides matching TRBD1. The V segment lost 3 bases and the J segment 4 bases; nucleotides outside the gene matches: 6. Germline CDR1 and CDR2: DFQATT and SNEGSKA (reference sequence). The CDR3 has 14 residues.

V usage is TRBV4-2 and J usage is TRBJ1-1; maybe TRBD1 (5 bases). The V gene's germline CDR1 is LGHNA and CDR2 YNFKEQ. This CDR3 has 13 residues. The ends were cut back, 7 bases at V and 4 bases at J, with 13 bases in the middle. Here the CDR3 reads CASKPDIFTEAFF. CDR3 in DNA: TGTGCCAGCAAGCCGGACATTTTCACTGAAGCTTTCTTT.

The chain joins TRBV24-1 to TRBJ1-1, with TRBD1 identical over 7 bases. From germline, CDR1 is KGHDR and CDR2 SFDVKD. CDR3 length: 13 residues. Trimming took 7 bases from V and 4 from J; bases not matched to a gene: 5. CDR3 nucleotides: TGTGCCACCAGACAGACAGGGTCCACTGAAGCTTTCTTT. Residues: CATRQTGSTEAFF.

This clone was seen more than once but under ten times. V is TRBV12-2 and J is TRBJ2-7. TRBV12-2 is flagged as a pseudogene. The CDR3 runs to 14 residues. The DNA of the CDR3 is TGTGCAAGTCGCGCGCCCCAAAGTGGGTACGAGCAGTACTTC. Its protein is CASRAPQSGYEQYF.

The CDR3 DNA reads as TGTGCCTGGAATCGGGAGGAGTACACTGAAGCTTTCTTT. It encodes CAWNREEYTEAFF. The rearrangement uses TRBV30 and TRBJ1-1; D uncertain. Trimming took 4 bases from V and 3 from J, leaving 12 bases between them. The germline V gene encodes CDR1 GTSNPN and CDR2 SVGIG (reference sequence). The CDR3 covers 13 residues.

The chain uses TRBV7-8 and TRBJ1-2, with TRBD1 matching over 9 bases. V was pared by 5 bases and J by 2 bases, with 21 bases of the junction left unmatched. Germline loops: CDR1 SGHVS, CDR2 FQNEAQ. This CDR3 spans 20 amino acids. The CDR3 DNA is TGTGCCAGCAGCCCCCGGTTGGGGGACAGGGTCAGCGAGCGGAACTATGGCTACACCTTC. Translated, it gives CASSPRLGDRVSERNYGYTF.

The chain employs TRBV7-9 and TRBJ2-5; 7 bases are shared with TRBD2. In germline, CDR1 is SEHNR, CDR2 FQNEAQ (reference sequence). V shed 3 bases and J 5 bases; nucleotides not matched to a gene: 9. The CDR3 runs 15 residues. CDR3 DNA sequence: TGTGCCAGCAGCTTCGGAATCGGGGAGGGGGAGACCCAGTACTTC. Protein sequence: CASSFGIGEGETQYF.

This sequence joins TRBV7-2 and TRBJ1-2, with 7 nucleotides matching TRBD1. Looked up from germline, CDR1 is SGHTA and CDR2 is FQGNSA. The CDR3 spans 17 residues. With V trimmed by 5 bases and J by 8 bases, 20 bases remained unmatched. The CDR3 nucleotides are TGTGCCAGCAGCCCAATGCCCAACCGACAGGGTCATAAGGGCTACACCTTC. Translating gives CASSPMPNRQGHKGYTF.

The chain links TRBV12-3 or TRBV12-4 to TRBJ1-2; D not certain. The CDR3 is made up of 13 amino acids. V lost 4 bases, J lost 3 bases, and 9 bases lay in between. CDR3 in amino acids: CASSSPIYYGYTF. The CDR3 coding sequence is TGTGCCAGCAGTTCCCCCATCTACTATGGCTACACCTTC.

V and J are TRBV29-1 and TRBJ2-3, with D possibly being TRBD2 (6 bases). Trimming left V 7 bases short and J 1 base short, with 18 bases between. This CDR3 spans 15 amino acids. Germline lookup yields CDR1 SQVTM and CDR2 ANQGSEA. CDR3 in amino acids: CSGREIWEGTDTQYF. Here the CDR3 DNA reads TGCAGCGGCAGGGAAATCTGGGAGGGCACAGATACGCAGTATTTT.